These 15 T cell receptor beta chains share one sample of origin, sequenced in a study of CD8+ T cells in alopecia areata. Sequencing relied on a cDNA template that was reverse transcribed from extracted RNA. Generated by immunoSEQ multiplex PCR, the TCRdb table keeps only in-frame clones and is missing some. This repertoire lists more than 250,000 clones without singletons; 1.2% sits in the top ten. Markers including CD4, CD8alpha, NKG2D and NKG2ACE guided sorting of pooled cutaneous lymph node cells. Sample: CD4+ T cells sorted from a lymph node. The receptors derive from a C3H/HeJ mouse with alopecia areata. Strain haplotype (MHC): H2-k.

As to this clone: Gene names denote mouse genes. The observed sequence ends 4 residues before the CDR3 terminus, with the missing tail filled in from the germline J gene. The genes are TRBV13-2 and TRBJ1-2; D unresolved. The CDR3 runs to 14 residues. Between the trimmed V and J ends, which lost 0 bases and 0 bases, there was a span of 6 bases. CDR1 is NNHNN and CDR2 is SYGAGS in the germline V gene (reference sequence). The CDR3 reads CASGDATSNSDYTF. The CDR3 DNA, read in part, is TGTGCCAGCGGTGATGCGACATCAAACTCC.

The sample holds a few counts of this clone. These gene names are mouse names. The CDR3 is cut off 4 residues early in the read; its end comes from the germline J gene. The chain has TRBV19 and TRBJ2-3; TRBD1 matches 7 bases. The germline CDR1 and CDR2 sequences are FNHDT and SITEND (reference sequence). With V trimmed by 6 bases and J by 0 bases, 4 bases remained unmatched. The CDR3 is 14 amino acids. The CDR3 is CASNRDSSAETLYF. The CDR3 bases that were read are TGTGCCAGCAACCGGGACAGTAGTGCAGAA.

This clone appeared a few times. These gene names are mouse names. Sequencing ends 3 residues short of the CDR3 end; the germline J gene provides the rest. This chain links TRBV13-1 with TRBJ1-6, with TRBD1 matching 8 bases. TRBJ1-6 belongs to the ORF category, with a function that is uncertain. Germline V lookup: CDR1 NSHNY, CDR2 SYGAGN. This CDR3 is 15 amino acids long. Trimming removed 0 bases from V and 8 bases from J; junction bases left unmatched: 4. Partial CDR3 DNA: TGTGCCAGCAGTGATGCACAGGGGGGTGATTCGCCC. Translating gives CASSDAQGGDSP. The full CDR3 protein is CASSDAQGGDSPLYF.

This clone has at least ten counts. Germline and genes here are mouse. The missing CDR3 end, 4 residues past where the read stops, is filled in from the germline J gene. The chain links TRBV12-1 to TRBJ2-7; D call uncertain. V dropped 1 base and J dropped 0 bases, with 3 bases sitting between them. Germline V gene lookup returns CDR1 SGHSN and CDR2 HYEKVE. This CDR3 contains 12 residues. The part of the CDR3 DNA that was read is TGTGCCAGCTCTCTTCTCTCCTAT. Its translation: CASSLLSY. The entire CDR3 is CASSLLSYEQYF.

Only a few counts were recorded for this clone. Each gene name is a mouse one. The DNA ends 4 residues before the CDR3 does, and the rest of the CDR3 is filled in from the germline J gene. The gene calls are TRBV14 and TRBJ2-3; TRBD2 matches 9 bases. With 5 bases clipped from V and 0 bases from J, the junction kept 7 bases outside the gene matches. The germline V gene has CDR1 SGHDT and CDR2 FRDEAV. The CDR3 is 16 amino acids. The CDR3 sequence is CASSQGLGTSAETLYF. Partial CDR3 DNA: TGTGCCAGCAGCCAGGGACTGGGAACTAGTGCAGAA.

This clone turned up a few times. Gene names refer to mouse genes. The CDR3 extends 4 residues past the end of the read, so its final part is completed from the germline J gene. Within the sample, other DNA sequences also encode this same CDR3. The gene calls are TRBV5 and TRBJ2-2; 10 positions match TRBD1. This CDR3 is 16 amino acids long. V dropped 4 bases and J dropped 3; count of bases not matched to a gene: 5. Germline CDR1 and CDR2: LGHNA and YNLKQL (reference sequence). CDR3 DNA (partial): TGTGCCAGCAGCCCCCGGGACAGGGGAGACACCGGG. Amino acids: CASSPRDRGDTG. The whole CDR3 protein is CASSPRDRGDTGQLYF.

Turning to this clone: Gene names refer to mouse genes. Sequencing ends 4 residues short of the CDR3 end; the germline J gene provides the rest. Other nucleotide sequences in the sample specify the same CDR3. V gene TRBV1 combines with J gene TRBJ2-1; D might be TRBD2 (6 bases). Germline assignment: CDR1 NSQYPW and CDR2 LRSPGD (reference sequence). Trimming took off 0 bases at V and 0 bases at J, with 9 bases between the two ends. This CDR3 is built from 16 residues. The CDR3 is CTCSADRGDNYAEQFF. Partial CDR3 DNA: TGCACCTGCAGTGCAGATCGGGGGGATAACTATGCT.

The table lists this clone with a few counts. Gene names follow the mouse nomenclature. The CDR3 extends 4 residues past the end of the read, so its final part is completed from the germline J gene. The sample contains more than one DNA sequence encoding this CDR3. This sequence joins TRBV19 and TRBJ2-1, with 7 bases fitting TRBD1. With 5 bases clipped from V and 1 base from J, the junction kept 3 bases outside the gene matches. Germline V gene data show CDR1 as FNHDT and CDR2 as SITEND (reference sequence). This CDR3 spans 14 amino acids. CDR3 amino acids: CASRPGQNYAEQFF. The CDR3 DNA, read in part, is TGTGCCAGCAGACCGGGACAGAACTATGCT.

For this clone: Mouse germline and gene names are used. The missing CDR3 end, 4 residues past where the read stops, is filled in from the germline J gene. This sequence joins TRBV19 and TRBJ2-2, with 8 bases matching TRBD1. Trimming took 1 base from V and 0 from J; bases not matched to a gene: 2. The CDR3 spans 16 residues. Germline V gives CDR1 FNHDT, CDR2 SITEND (reference sequence). The CDR3 sequence: CASSIWTGTNTGQLYF. The CDR3 bases that were read are TGTGCCAGCAGTATATGGACAGGGACAAACACCGGG.

With respect to this clone: Gene names are mouse gene names. The read stops 3 residues short of the end of the CDR3; the missing end is completed from the germline J gene. The rearrangement links TRBV5 to TRBJ1-6; weak D call: TRBD1 (6 bases). TRBJ1-6 is an ORF, with its function uncertain. The CDR3 extends over 14 amino acids. V was pared by 4 bases and J by 5 bases, with 9 bases between. CDR1 LGHNA and CDR2 YNLKQL come from the germline V gene (reference sequence). CDR3 DNA (partial): TGTGCCAGCAGCCCCGGGACAAATAATTCGCCC. Amino acids: CASSPGTNNSP. The CDR3 in full is CASSPGTNNSPLYF.

Of note for this clone: Gene and germline names: mouse. The CDR3 is cut off 4 residues early in the read; its end comes from the germline J gene. Different DNA sequences within this sample yield the same CDR3. J is TRBJ2-1 and V is TRBV19, with D perhaps matching TRBD1 (5 bases). CDR1 is FNHDT and CDR2 is SITEND in the germline V gene (reference sequence). The CDR3 has 14 amino acids. The ends were cut back, 2 bases at V and 1 base at J, with 7 bases in the middle. Incomplete CDR3 DNA: TGTGCCAGCAGTATCCAGGGAAACTATGCT. The encoded protein is CASSIQGNYA. The full CDR3 protein reads CASSIQGNYAEQFF.

This clone was picked up a small number of times. Each gene name is a mouse one. The CDR3 end lies 4 residues beyond the end of the read and is filled in from the germline J gene. The same CDR3 arises from other DNA sequences in this sample as well. The rearrangement uses TRBV19 and TRBJ2-1; 10 bases are shared with TRBD1. Germline CDR1 and CDR2: FNHDT and SITEND (reference sequence). The CDR3 consists of 14 residues. Losses at the gene ends were 2 bases for V and 5 bases for J; bases not matched to a gene: 1. The CDR3 spells CASSMGQGNAEQFF. CDR3 DNA (partial): TGTGCCAGCAGTATGGGACAGGGGAATGCT.

This clone has just a few counts. Gene and germline names: mouse. The CDR3 goes on 4 residues after the read ends, and that part is filled in from the germline J gene. The chain couples TRBV5 to TRBJ1-1, with 8 bases that match TRBD1. Trimming at V came to 0 bases and at J to 1 base, leaving 1 base not matched to a gene. The CDR3 extends over 15 amino acids. Germline V gives CDR1 LGHNA, CDR2 YNLKQL (reference sequence). The sequenced CDR3 bases are TGTGCCAGCAGCCAAGAGACAGGGGTGAACACA. Translated: CASSQETGVNT. The whole CDR3 sequence reads CASSQETGVNTEVFF.

This clone came up a few times. Here the gene names and germline are mouse. With the read ending 4 residues before the CDR3 end, the germline J gene is used to fill in that end. This sequence joins TRBV19 and TRBJ2-7, with D possibly TRBD1 on 6 matching bases. Per the germline V gene, CDR1 is FNHDT and CDR2 is SITEND (reference sequence). The CDR3 sequence is 13 residues long. The V end was cut by 5 bases, the J end by 3 bases, with 12 bases between. The covered CDR3 bases are TGTGCCAGCAGGTCCCGGGACATCTAT. Its translation is CASRSRDIY. The full-length CDR3 reads as CASRSRDIYEQYF.

A remark on this clone: All gene names here are mouse names. The sequenced fragment ends 4 residues before the CDR3 boundary, so the rest is inferred from the germline J gene. Within the sample, other DNA sequences also encode this same CDR3. This chain joins TRBV1 and TRBJ2-5, with TRBD1 matching over 8 bases. Germline V CDR1 and CDR2: NSQYPW, LRSPGD (reference sequence). V dropped 1 base and J dropped 3; count of bases not matched to a gene: 0. The CDR3 is 14 residues long. CDR3 bases read: TGCACCTGCAGTGCAGGGGACAGGCAAGAC. It translates to CTCSAGDRQD. The whole CDR3 sequence reads CTCSAGDRQDTQYF.